A single sample is the source of the 9 T cell receptor beta chains below, sequenced in a study of blood T cell repertoires in COVID-19. Clones were read by immunoSEQ multiplex PCR, and TCRdb kept only the in-frame ones, dropping some. The data show approximately 170,000 clones, with 85% seen just once and 7.5% to 10% held by the top ten. Sequenced input: peripheral blood. These receptors were obtained from an elderly woman with COVID-19, enrolled during active disease.

The chain uses TRBV3-1 (or the pseudogene TRBV3-2) and TRBJ1-2; the D gene is possibly TRBD1 (5 bases). The CDR3 is 14 amino acids. Germline loops: CDR1 LGHDT, CDR2 YNNKEL (reference sequence). V gave up 4 bases and J gave up 2 bases, with 11 bases separating them. In DNA form, the CDR3 reads TGTGCCAGCAGCCGGAAGGGGCACAACTATGGCTACACCTTC. The encoded protein is CASSRKGHNYGYTF.

This chain links TRBV9 with TRBJ1-3; 9 bases map to TRBD1. The V segment lost 3 bases and the J segment 0 bases; nucleotides outside the gene matches: 7. Germline loops: CDR1 SGDLS, CDR2 YYNGEE. CDR3 length: 17 residues. CDR3: CASSAEDRGYSGNTIYF. The CDR3 DNA sequence: TGTGCCAGCAGCGCAGAGGACAGGGGATACTCTGGAAACACCATATATTTT.

The V gene is TRBV7-8, the J gene TRBJ2-5, with TRBD2 matching 12 bases. Trimming at V came to 5 bases and at J to 4 bases, leaving 11 bases not matched to a gene. The CDR3 length is 17 residues. Germline values: CDR1 SGHVS, CDR2 FQNEAQ. The CDR3: CASSPLAGGARGETQYF. DNA of the CDR3: TGTGCCAGCAGCCCGCTAGCGGGGGGGGCCCGCGGAGAGACCCAGTACTTC.

The rearrangement uses TRBV10-2 and TRBJ2-5; D might be TRBD1 (5 bases). V shed 3 bases and J shed 7 bases, with 12 bases lying between them. CDR1 WSHSY and CDR2 SAAADI come from the germline V gene. This CDR3 has 13 amino acids. The CDR3 DNA reads as TGCGCCAGCAGTGATAACAGGTTAGGGACCCAGTACTTC. Translation gives CASSDNRLGTQYF.

The chain carries TRBV5-6 and TRBJ1-5, with D tentatively TRBD1 (6 bases). CDR1 is SGHDT, CDR2 YYEEEE, per germline. CDR3 length: 15 residues. V lost 2 bases and J 5 bases, leaving 14 bases between the germline ends. CDR3 nucleotides: TGTGCCAGCAGCTTCGGCGGACAGCCCGATCAGCCCCAGCATTTT. Translated: CASSFGGQPDQPQHF.

This chain links TRBV9 with TRBJ1-2, with 7 bases fitting TRBD1. Trimming removed 4 bases from V and 1 base from J; junction bases left unmatched: 4. This CDR3 has 14 amino acids. Germline CDR1 is SGDLS and CDR2 is YYNGEE. In DNA form, the CDR3 reads TGTGCCAGCAGCTCGGGACAGCATAACTATGGCTACACCTTC. It codes for CASSSGQHNYGYTF.

The chain joins TRBV29-1 to TRBJ1-2, with 11 bases lining up with TRBD1. Trimming cost V 0 bases and J 5 bases; bases outside gene matches: 8. CDR3 size: 16 residues. Germline CDR1 and CDR2: SQVTM and ANQGSEA. CDR3 in amino acids: CSVEENPGQGGYGYTF. The CDR3 nucleotides are TGCAGCGTTGAAGAGAACCCGGGACAGGGGGGTTATGGCTACACCTTC.

About this clone itself: Other nucleotide sequences in the sample specify the same CDR3. The chain combines TRBV3-1 (or the pseudogene TRBV3-2) with TRBJ2-2, with TRBD1 as a possible D gene (5 bases). The CDR3 is 13 amino acids. The germline CDR1 and CDR2 sequences are LGHDT and YNNKEL (reference sequence). V shed 3 bases and J shed 5 bases, with 7 bases lying between them. CDR3 loop: CASSQQGTGELFF. DNA of the CDR3: TGTGCCAGCAGCCAGCAGGGAACCGGGGAGCTGTTTTTT.

The chain links TRBV19 to TRBJ1-3; D remains ambiguous. Germline lookup yields CDR1 LNHDA and CDR2 SQIVND (reference sequence). The ends were cut back, 3 bases at V and 2 bases at J, with 17 bases in the middle. CDR3 size: 17 residues. Here the CDR3 DNA reads TGTGCCAGTAGTATCCAGGCCTTCGTCCCAACTGGAAACACCATATATTTT. Its translation: CASSIQAFVPTGNTIYF.